This T cell receptor (beta chain) was retrieved from a study of T cells after yellow fever vaccination. Findings of the study overall: Post-booster reappearance was seen for most primary-vaccination clones (just over 95% CD4, around 88% CD8). Abundant contaminating clonotypes from the bulk population could appear in FACS-sorted repertoires. Among all clonotypes, a small share was observed in both CD4 and CD8 compartments.

This CDR3 is 14 amino acids long. The ends were cut back, 3 bases at V and 0 bases at J, with 8 bases in the middle. UMIs and a universal primer site were added when TCR cDNA was made by 5'RACE template switching. One entry per CDR3 protein results from TCRdb running MiXCR on the 5' RACE reads. This table holds some 300,000 distinct CDR3 sequences, roughly 3.5% found once. Concerning this clonotype itself: What it recognizes is unknown.

The clonotype originates from a man between 18 and 35 years old who received the YFV17D yellow fever vaccine. The rearrangement joins TRBV12-3 or TRBV12-4 to TRBJ2-5, with D possibly being TRBD1 or TRBD2 (5 bases each). The source was PBMCs, collected on the day of the yellow fever booster vaccination. This CDR3 is CASSFEGNQETQYF. Here the CDR3 DNA reads TGTGCCAGCAGTTTTGAGGGGAACCAAGAGACCCAGTACTTC.